This entry lists 28 T cell receptor beta chains sequenced from one sample in a study of blood T cell repertoires in COVID-19 (TCRdb year 2020). Library construction relied on the immunoSEQ multiplex PCR assay. Here the immuneACCESS table is served through TCRdb, limited to in-frame sequences with V and J called. Missing clones are a known gap in these copies; in checked studies unresolved V genes cover under half, and the rest lacks a known reason. The sample includes approximately 290,000 clones, with about 80% observed a single time. Around 14% of the sample goes to the ten largest clones. The sequencing input was peripheral blood. The receptor set was obtained from a person aged 65 to 85 with COVID-19, enrolled during active disease.

The rearrangement links TRBV2 to TRBJ1-2, with D uncertain. Trimming pared 2 bases from V and 4 bases from J, leaving 11 bases between. Per the germline V gene, CDR1 is SNHLY and CDR2 is FYNNEI. This CDR3 contains 14 residues. The CDR3 sequence is CASSESRVGYGYTF. The CDR3 bases are TGTGCCAGCAGTGAAAGTCGGGTGGGCTATGGCTACACCTTC.

The chain joins TRBV5-1 to TRBJ1-1; D remains unclear. This CDR3 contains 14 residues. V lost 0 bases to trimming and J lost 5 bases, with 11 bases between them. CDR1 and CDR2 from the germline V gene are SGHRS and YFSETQ. Written as DNA, the CDR3 is TGCGCCAGCAGCTTGGGTCATAGCGGGACTGAAGCTTTCTTT. Its protein is CASSLGHSGTEAFF.

The rearrangement links TRBV7-2 to TRBJ2-5; maybe TRBD1 (6 bases). The V and J ends lost 1 base and 5 bases respectively, with 17 bases between them. CDR1 and CDR2 (germline): SGHTA, FQGNSA. There are 16 residues in the CDR3. The CDR3 DNA follows: TGTGCCAGCAGCTTAGTGTCGAGTCAGGGGTGGGAGACCCAGTACTTC. Protein product: CASSLVSSQGWETQYF.

This clone was observed once. V is TRBV7-2 and J is TRBJ2-1, with D perhaps TRBD1 (5 bases). This CDR3 comprises 16 residues. Germline V CDR1 and CDR2: SGHTA, FQGNSA. V gave up 5 bases and J gave up 9 bases, with 23 bases separating them. CDR3: CASSRDRSSPRGEQFF. The CDR3 region has the DNA TGTGCCAGCAGCAGAGACAGATCATCCCCCCGAGGTGAGCAGTTCTTC.

The genes are TRBV18 and TRBJ1-6; unclear D gene. CDR3 length: 15 residues. Deletions cut 3 bases from V and 7 bases from J, with 13 bases between. Germline V gives CDR1 KGHSH, CDR2 LQKENI. CDR3 region: CASSPTAGTNSPLHF. DNA for the CDR3: TGTGCCAGCTCACCGACGGCGGGAACCAATTCACCCCTCCACTTT.

The CDR3 loop reads CASSLDRSTQYF. The CDR3 nucleotides are TGTGCCAGCAGCTTGGACAGAAGTACGCAGTATTTT. The V call is TRBV11-2, the J call TRBJ2-3; D may be TRBD1 (6 bases). This CDR3 contains 12 residues. Trimming removed 3 bases at V and 8 bases at J, with 9 bases between. Germline V CDR1 and CDR2: SGHAT, FQNNGV.

The rearrangement links TRBV11-2 to TRBJ2-3; D is unclear. CDR3 size: 14 residues. The V end was cut by 5 bases, the J end by 4 bases, with 13 bases between. Per the germline V gene, CDR1 is SGHAT and CDR2 is FQNNGV. The CDR3 reads CASSPPQRADTQYF. CDR3 nucleotide sequence: TGTGCCAGCAGCCCACCCCAGCGAGCAGATACGCAGTATTTT.

The V and J genes are TRBV7-9 and TRBJ2-7, with 12 bases that match TRBD2. The CDR3 runs 16 residues. The trim removed 5 bases at V and 6 bases at J, leaving 11 bases unmatched. Germline CDR1 SEHNR, CDR2 FQNEAQ (reference sequence). For the CDR3, the DNA is TGTGCCAGCAGCCCCTACCTAGCGGGAGGGGGCGTCGAGCAGTACTTC. This sequence encodes CASSPYLAGGGVEQYF.

The chain carries TRBV29-1 and TRBJ2-1, with D maybe TRBD2 (5 bases). Germline V gene data show CDR1 as SQVTM and CDR2 as ANQGSEA. This CDR3 spans 16 amino acids. Trimming cost V 1 base and J 0 bases, with 13 bases left between them. The CDR3 bases are TGCAGCGTTGAAGCTGGTGATAGCGCCTCCTACAATGAGCAGTTCTTC. Translating it yields CSVEAGDSASYNEQFF.

The genes are TRBV5-6 and TRBJ2-1, with D possibly being TRBD1 (6 bases). Trimming removed 2 bases from V and 2 bases from J, with 17 bases in between. The germline gives CDR1 SGHDT, CDR2 YYEEEE. The CDR3 has 17 amino acids. The CDR3 sequence: CASSFRTASTTYNEQFF. The CDR3 DNA follows: TGTGCCAGCAGCTTTAGGACAGCCAGCACAACCTACAATGAGCAGTTCTTC.

This chain connects TRBV7-9 to TRBJ2-1, with TRBD1 identical over 9 bases. Germline V lookup: CDR1 SEHNR, CDR2 FQNEAQ (reference sequence). The CDR3 extends over 15 amino acids. V gave up 4 bases and J gave up 9 bases; unmatched junction bases: 10. The chain's CDR3 is CASSSRQGVGAEQFF. As DNA, the CDR3 is TGTGCCAGCAGCTCTCGACAGGGGGTGGGAGCTGAGCAGTTCTTC.

The CDR3 here is CASSELLRGANEKLFF. The CDR3 DNA sequence: TGTGCCAGCAGTGAATTGCTCCGGGGTGCTAATGAAAAACTGTTTTTT. The chain combines TRBV25-1 with TRBJ1-4; D not resolved. Deletions cut 1 base from V and 3 bases from J, with 12 bases between. CDR1 and CDR2 from the germline V gene are MGHDK and SYGVNS. The CDR3 is 16 residues long.

This clone was observed a handful of times. The chain joins TRBV7-9 to TRBJ1-2, with D possibly TRBD1 on 6 matching bases. This CDR3 is 15 amino acids long. Germline V gene sequence: CDR1 SEHNR, CDR2 FQNEAQ (reference sequence). Trimming shortened V by 7 bases and J by 0 bases, and 15 bases separated the two germline ends. In DNA form, the CDR3 reads TGTGCCAGCACCCCAGGGGTCACCCCTAACTATGGCTACACCTTC. This gives the protein CASTPGVTPNYGYTF.

This clone was picked up one time. The chain uses TRBV5-6 and TRBJ2-2, with 8 bases that match TRBD1. In germline, CDR1 is SGHDT, CDR2 YYEEEE. This CDR3 region has 17 residues. Trimming removed 5 bases from V and 4 bases from J; junction bases left unmatched: 13. The CDR3 protein is CASSRNLRGRGTGELFF. DNA for the CDR3: TGTGCCAGCAGTAGAAATCTCAGGGGGCGCGGCACCGGGGAGCTGTTTTTT. The full variable domain, completed using reference TRBV5-6 and TRBJ2-2, is DAGVTQSPTHLIKTRGQQVTLRCSPKSGHDTVSWYQQALGQGPQFIFQYYEEEERQRGNFPDRFSGHQFPNYSSELNVNALLLGDSALYLCASSRNLRGRGTGELFFGEGSRLTVL.

This clone has a single count. The rearrangement joins TRBV5-1 to TRBJ1-2; no definite D call. In germline, CDR1 is SGHRS, CDR2 YFSETQ. This CDR3 has 13 amino acids. V lost 1 base to trimming and J lost 3 bases, with 7 bases between them. Here the CDR3 DNA reads TGCGCCAGCAGCTTGAGTCAGGACTATGGCTACACCTTC. Translating it yields CASSLSQDYGYTF.

The chain carries TRBV11-2 and TRBJ1-2; 8 bases agree with TRBD1. Germline assignment: CDR1 SGHAT and CDR2 FQNNGV. The V gene end was trimmed by 8 bases and the J gene end by 7 bases; junction bases not matched to a gene: 9. The CDR3 length is 13 residues. The CDR3 loop is CASSRQGAGGYTF. The CDR3 region has the DNA TGTGCCAGCTCTCGTCAGGGGGCAGGTGGCTACACCTTC.

The chain uses TRBV7-9 and TRBJ1-3; no clear D. Between the trimmed V and J ends, which lost 3 bases and 1 base, there was a span of 7 bases. The CDR3 totals 14 residues. The germline gives CDR1 SEHNR, CDR2 FQNEAQ (reference sequence). In DNA, the CDR3 is TGTGCCAGCAGCTTCGAGGTGTCTGGAAACACCATATATTTT. As protein: CASSFEVSGNTIYF.

The gene calls are TRBV28 and TRBJ1-2; D possibly corresponds to TRBD1 (5 bases). V was cut by 10 bases and J by 3 bases, with 15 bases left in between. There are 13 residues in the CDR3. Germline values: CDR1 MDHEN, CDR2 SYDVKM. The CDR3 region is CATHSAGYYGYTF. CDR3 coding DNA: TGTGCCACCCACTCGGCAGGGTACTATGGCTACACCTTC.

CDR3 protein: CASRGGFYEQYF. CDR3 coding DNA: TGTGCCAGCAGAGGAGGGTTCTACGAGCAGTACTTC. The chain links TRBV27 to TRBJ2-7, with D possibly TRBD2 on 6 matching bases. The CDR3 is 12 residues long. Germline CDR1 is MNHEY and CDR2 is SMNVEV (reference sequence). Trimming removed 6 bases from V and 3 bases from J, with 9 bases in between.

This clone was counted once. The chain joins TRBV6-2 or TRBV6-3 to TRBJ2-7; no firm D call. V was shortened by 3 bases and J by 4 bases, with 16 bases between the two germline ends. CDR1 is MNHEY, CDR2 SVGEGT, per germline. The CDR3 runs 15 residues. The CDR3 bases are TGTGCCAGCAGTTATAATTATCCAGGTGGATACGAGCAGTACTTC. Residues: CASSYNYPGGYEQYF.

The chain's CDR3 is CASSQKRNYGYTF. The CDR3 nucleotides read TGTGCCAGCAGCCAAAAACGGAACTATGGCTACACCTTC. The chain employs TRBV3-1 (or the pseudogene TRBV3-2) and TRBJ1-2; no clear D gene. The ends were cut back, 2 bases at V and 2 bases at J, with 6 bases in the middle. The CDR3 has 13 amino acids. Germline V gives CDR1 LGHDT, CDR2 YNNKEL (reference sequence).

The V gene is TRBV4-1, the J gene TRBJ2-6; TRBD2 is a possible D gene (6 bases). The V gene lost 2 bases and the J gene lost 0 bases, with 20 bases spanning the gap. The CDR3 is made up of 20 amino acids. In germline, CDR1 is MGHRA, CDR2 YSYEKL. The CDR3 protein is CASSQRGGQNTFSGANVLTF. CDR3 nucleotides: TGCGCCAGCAGCCAAAGAGGAGGGCAGAATACCTTCTCTGGGGCCAACGTCCTGACTTTC.

This rearrangement joins TRBV6-5 to TRBJ1-1, with 10 bases lining up with TRBD1. The J segment lost 6 bases and the V segment lost 6 bases, leaving 7 bases of the junction unmatched. This CDR3 region has 14 residues. Germline V lookup: CDR1 MNHEY, CDR2 SVGAGI. The CDR3 DNA sequence: TGTGCCAGCAGGACAGGGGGCCAGGGAGCTGAAGCTTTCTTT. This encodes CASRTGGQGAEAFF.

The chain employs TRBV7-8 and TRBJ1-6, with D uncertain. V was pared by 8 bases and J by 4 bases, with 15 bases between. Germline V gene lookup returns CDR1 SGHVS and CDR2 FQNEAQ. CDR3 length: 15 amino acids. The CDR3 region has the DNA TGTGCCAGCCATGACAAGTCAGGTTATAATTCACCCCTCCACTTT. The encoded protein is CASHDKSGYNSPLHF.

J is TRBJ2-2 and V is TRBV4-1; D not certain. CDR1 is MGHRA, CDR2 YSYEKL, per germline. The CDR3 has 14 residues. V was clipped by 1 base and J by 5 bases, with 8 bases between them. The CDR3 DNA reads as TGCGCCAGCAGCCAAGCGCCGGGTACCGGGGAGCTGTTTTTT. Its protein product is CASSQAPGTGELFF.

This chain connects TRBV5-1 to TRBJ2-7, with D tentatively TRBD2 (7 bases). V was cut by 4 bases and J by 7 bases, with 21 bases left in between. CDR3 size: 15 residues. The germline V gene encodes CDR1 SGHRS and CDR2 YFSETQ. The CDR3 sequence: CASSPPGGARGEQYF. The CDR3 nucleotides read TGCGCCAGCAGCCCCCCTGGGGGGGCTCGGGGAGAGCAGTACTTC.

This clone was detected only once. The genes are TRBV6-5 and TRBJ1-2; possibly TRBD1 for D (6 bases). Looked up from germline, CDR1 is MNHEY and CDR2 is SVGAGI. Trimming pared 2 bases from V and 1 base from J, leaving 11 bases between. This CDR3 is built from 15 residues. As DNA, the CDR3 is TGTGCCAGCAGTTACGCAACAGGGTTTAACTATGGCTACACCTTC. It codes for CASSYATGFNYGYTF.

This chain links TRBV18 with TRBJ1-1; D is undetermined. V was clipped by 3 bases and J by 3 bases, with 11 bases between them. Germline lookup yields CDR1 KGHSH and CDR2 LQKENI. The CDR3 runs 14 residues. CDR3 loop: CASSPSLGDTEAFF. Here the CDR3 DNA reads TGTGCCAGCTCACCCTCCCTCGGGGACACTGAAGCTTTCTTT.